This T cell receptor (beta chain) was recorded in a study of Ad26.COV2.S vaccination and SARS-CoV-2 variants. Study as a whole: Sample donor was a member of the COV1001 Ad26.COV2.S trial arm. Regarding the study as a whole: Vaccine recipients surpassed placebo recipients in spike-specific TCR breadth. Vaccinees and placebo recipients showed similar non-spike TCR breadth.

The table came from immunoSEQ multiplex PCR; TCRdb's copy has only in-frame clones and leaves some out. The data contain 300,000 to 400,000 clones, about 90% of them singletons. Germline lookup yields CDR1 SGHTA and CDR2 FQGNSA. This CDR3 has 17 residues. With 2 bases clipped from V and 1 base from J, the junction kept 8 bases outside the gene matches. The treatment denotes: roughly 20 received Ad26.COV2.S at low or high dose, single or two shots; five or six received placebo; per-sample allocation not given. Following the first vaccine or placebo injection, samples were taken on day 63. Notes on this clone: Its antigen is not known.

The rearrangement uses TRBV7-2 and TRBJ2-1; 7 nucleotides match TRBD2. The receptor's source is a person between 18 and 65 years old who received the Ad26.COV2.S COVID-19 vaccine or a placebo. This material consisted of peripheral blood, taken in a trial of Ad26.COV2.S vaccine versus placebo. Here the CDR3 reads CASSLPSGEGSYNEQFF. The CDR3 DNA reads as TGTGCCAGCAGCTTACCTTCGGGGGAGGGGTCCTACAATGAGCAGTTCTTC.